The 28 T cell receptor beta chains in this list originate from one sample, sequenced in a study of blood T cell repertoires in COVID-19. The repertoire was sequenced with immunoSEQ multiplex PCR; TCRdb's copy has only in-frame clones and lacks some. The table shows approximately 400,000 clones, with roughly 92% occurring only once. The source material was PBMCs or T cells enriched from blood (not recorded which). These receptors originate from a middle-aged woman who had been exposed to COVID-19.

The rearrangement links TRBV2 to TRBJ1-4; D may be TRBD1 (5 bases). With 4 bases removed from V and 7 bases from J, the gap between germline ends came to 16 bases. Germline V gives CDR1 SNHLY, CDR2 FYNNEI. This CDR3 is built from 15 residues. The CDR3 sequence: CASSGVGLPGEKLFF. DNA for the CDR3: TGTGCCAGCAGTGGAGTGGGACTCCCTGGTGAAAAACTGTTTTTT. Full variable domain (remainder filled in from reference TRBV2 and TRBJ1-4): EPEVTQTPSHQVTQMGQEVILRCVPISNHLYFYWYRQILGQKVEFLVSFYNNEISEKSEIFDDQFSVERPDGSNFTLKIRSTKLEDSAMYFCASSGVGLPGEKLFFGSGTQLSVL.

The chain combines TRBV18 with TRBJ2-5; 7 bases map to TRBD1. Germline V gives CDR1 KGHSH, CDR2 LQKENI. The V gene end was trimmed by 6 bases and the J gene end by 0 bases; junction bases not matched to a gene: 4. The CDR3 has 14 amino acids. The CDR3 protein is CASSRDSNQETQYF. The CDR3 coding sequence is TGTGCCAGCTCCCGGGACAGTAACCAAGAGACCCAGTACTTC.

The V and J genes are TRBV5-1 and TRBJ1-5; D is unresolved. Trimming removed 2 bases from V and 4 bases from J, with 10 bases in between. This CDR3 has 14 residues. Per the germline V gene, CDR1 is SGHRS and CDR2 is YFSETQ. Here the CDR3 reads CASSFHQINQPQHF. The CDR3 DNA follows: TGCGCCAGCAGCTTTCATCAGATAAATCAGCCCCAGCATTTT.

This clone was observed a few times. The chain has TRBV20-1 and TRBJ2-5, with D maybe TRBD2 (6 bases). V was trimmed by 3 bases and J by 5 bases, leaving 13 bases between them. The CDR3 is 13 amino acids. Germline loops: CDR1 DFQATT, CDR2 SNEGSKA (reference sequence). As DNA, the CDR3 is TGCAGTGCTAGTAGTGGACTAACGGAGACCCAGTACTTC. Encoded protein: CSASSGLTETQYF.

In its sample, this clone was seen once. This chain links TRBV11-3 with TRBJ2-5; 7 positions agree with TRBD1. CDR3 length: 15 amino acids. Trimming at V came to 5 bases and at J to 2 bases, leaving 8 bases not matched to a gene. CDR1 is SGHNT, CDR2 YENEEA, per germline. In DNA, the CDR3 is TGTGCCAGCAGCCCGTCCGGGACAGCGCAAGAGACCCAGTACTTC. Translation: CASSPSGTAQETQYF.

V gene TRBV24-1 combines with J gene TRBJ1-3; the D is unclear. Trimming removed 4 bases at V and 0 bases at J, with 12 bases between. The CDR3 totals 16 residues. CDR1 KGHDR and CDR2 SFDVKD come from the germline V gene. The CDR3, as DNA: TGTGCCACCAGTGACCCCGGGAACACCTCTGGAAACACCATATATTTT. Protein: CATSDPGNTSGNTIYF.

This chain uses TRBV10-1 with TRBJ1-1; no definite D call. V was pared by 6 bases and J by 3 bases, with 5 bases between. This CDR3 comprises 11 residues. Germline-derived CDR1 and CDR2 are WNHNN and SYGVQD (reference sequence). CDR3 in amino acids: CASSRDTEAFF. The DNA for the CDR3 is TGCGCCAGCAGCCGGGACACTGAAGCTTTCTTT.

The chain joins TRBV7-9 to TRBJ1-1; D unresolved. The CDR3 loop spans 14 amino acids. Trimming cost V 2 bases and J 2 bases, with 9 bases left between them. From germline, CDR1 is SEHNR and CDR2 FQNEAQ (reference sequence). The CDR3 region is CASSLHGPNTEAFF. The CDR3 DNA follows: TGTGCCAGCAGCTTACATGGGCCTAACACTGAAGCTTTCTTT. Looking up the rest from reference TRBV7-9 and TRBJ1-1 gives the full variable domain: DTGVSQNPRHKITKRGQNVTFRCDPISEHNRLYWYRQTLGQGPEFLTYFQNEAQLEKSRLLSDRFSAERPKGSFSTLEIQRTEQGDSAMYLCASSLHGPNTEAFFGQGTRLTVV.

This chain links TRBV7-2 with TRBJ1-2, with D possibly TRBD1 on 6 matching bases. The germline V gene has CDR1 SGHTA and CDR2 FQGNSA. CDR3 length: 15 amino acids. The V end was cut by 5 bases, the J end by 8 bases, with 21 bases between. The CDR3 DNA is TGTGCCAGCAGCGCCCCAGGGGAGGGGTCACGGGGCTACACCTTC. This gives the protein CASSAPGEGSRGYTF.

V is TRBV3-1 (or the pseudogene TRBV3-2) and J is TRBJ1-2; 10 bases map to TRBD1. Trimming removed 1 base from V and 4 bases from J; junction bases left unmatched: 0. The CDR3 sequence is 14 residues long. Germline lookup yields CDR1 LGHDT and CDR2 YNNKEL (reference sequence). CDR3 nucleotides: TGTGCCAGCAGCCAAGGGACAGGGGGCTATGGCTACACCTTC. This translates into CASSQGTGGYGYTF.

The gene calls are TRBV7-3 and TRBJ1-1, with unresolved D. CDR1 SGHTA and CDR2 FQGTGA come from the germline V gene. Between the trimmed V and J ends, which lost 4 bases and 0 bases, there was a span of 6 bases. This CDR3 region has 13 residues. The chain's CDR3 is CASSSSLNTEAFF. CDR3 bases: TGTGCCAGCAGCTCGAGTCTGAACACTGAAGCTTTCTTT.

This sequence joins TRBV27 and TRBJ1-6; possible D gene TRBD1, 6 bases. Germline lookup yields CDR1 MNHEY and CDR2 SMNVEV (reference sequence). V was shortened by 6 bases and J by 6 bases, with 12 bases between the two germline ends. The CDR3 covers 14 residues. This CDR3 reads CASRQGLGNSPLHF. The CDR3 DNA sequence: TGTGCCAGCAGACAGGGTTTGGGTAATTCACCCCTCCACTTT.

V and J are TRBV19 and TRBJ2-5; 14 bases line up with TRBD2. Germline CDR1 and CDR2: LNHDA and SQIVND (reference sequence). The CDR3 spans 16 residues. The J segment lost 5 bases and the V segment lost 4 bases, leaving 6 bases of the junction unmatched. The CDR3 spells CASSTGTSGSSETQYF. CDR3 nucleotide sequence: TGTGCCAGTAGTACCGGGACTAGCGGGAGCAGTGAGACCCAGTACTTC.

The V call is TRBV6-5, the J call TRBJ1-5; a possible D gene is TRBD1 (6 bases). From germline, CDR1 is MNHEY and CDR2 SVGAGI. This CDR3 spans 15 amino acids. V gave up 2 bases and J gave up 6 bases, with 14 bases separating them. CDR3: CASSYREGGIQPQHF. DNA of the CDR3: TGTGCCAGCAGTTACAGGGAGGGGGGGATTCAGCCCCAGCATTTT.

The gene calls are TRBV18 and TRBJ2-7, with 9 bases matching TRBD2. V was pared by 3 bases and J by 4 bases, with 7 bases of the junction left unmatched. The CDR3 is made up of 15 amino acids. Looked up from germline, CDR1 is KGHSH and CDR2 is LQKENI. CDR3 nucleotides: TGTGCCAGCTCACCGACCGGGACTAGCCGTTACGAGCAGTACTTC. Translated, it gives CASSPTGTSRYEQYF.

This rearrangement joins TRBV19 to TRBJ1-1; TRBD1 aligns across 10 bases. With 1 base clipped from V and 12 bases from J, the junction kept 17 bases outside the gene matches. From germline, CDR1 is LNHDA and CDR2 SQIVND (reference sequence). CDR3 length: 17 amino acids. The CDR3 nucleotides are TGTGCCAGTAGTATAGGAGGGGGACAGGGGCGACCCTTCGGGCCTTTCTTT. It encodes CASSIGGGQGRPFGPFF. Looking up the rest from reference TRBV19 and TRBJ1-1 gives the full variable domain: DGGITQSPKYLFRKEGQNVTLSCEQNLNHDAMYWYRQDPGQGLRLIYYSQIVNDFQKGDIAEGYSVSREKKESFPLTVTSAQKNPTAFYLCASSIGGGQGRPFGPFFGQGTRLTVV.

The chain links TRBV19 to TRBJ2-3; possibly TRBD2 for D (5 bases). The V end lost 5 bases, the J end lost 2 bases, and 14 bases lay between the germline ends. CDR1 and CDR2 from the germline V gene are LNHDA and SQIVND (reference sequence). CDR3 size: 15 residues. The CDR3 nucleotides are TGTGCCAGTAGTTGGGCCGGGGAGAACACAGATACGCAGTATTTT. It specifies CASSWAGENTDTQYF.

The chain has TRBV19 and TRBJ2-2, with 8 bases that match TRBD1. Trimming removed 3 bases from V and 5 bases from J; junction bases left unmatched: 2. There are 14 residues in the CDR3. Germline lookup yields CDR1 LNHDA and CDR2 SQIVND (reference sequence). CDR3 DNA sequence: TGTGCCAGTAGTATTCGACAGGGGACCGGGGAGCTGTTTTTT. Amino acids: CASSIRQGTGELFF.

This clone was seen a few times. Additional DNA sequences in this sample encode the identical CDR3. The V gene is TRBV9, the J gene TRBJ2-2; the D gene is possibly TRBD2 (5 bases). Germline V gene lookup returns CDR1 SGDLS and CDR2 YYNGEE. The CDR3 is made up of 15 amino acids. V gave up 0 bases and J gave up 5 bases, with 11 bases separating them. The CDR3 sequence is CASSVGLAGTGELFF. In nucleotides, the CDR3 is TGTGCCAGCAGCGTAGGGCTAGCAGGAACCGGGGAGCTGTTTTTT.

The CDR3 loop is CASSLSGGTGYTF. The CDR3 coding sequence is TGTGCCAGCAGTTTATCCGGGGGAACTGGCTACACCTTC. The genes are TRBV27 and TRBJ1-2, with D maybe TRBD1 (5 bases). The CDR3 covers 13 residues. Deletions cut 0 bases from V and 7 bases from J, with 9 bases between. Per germline, CDR1 MNHEY and CDR2 SMNVEV (reference sequence).

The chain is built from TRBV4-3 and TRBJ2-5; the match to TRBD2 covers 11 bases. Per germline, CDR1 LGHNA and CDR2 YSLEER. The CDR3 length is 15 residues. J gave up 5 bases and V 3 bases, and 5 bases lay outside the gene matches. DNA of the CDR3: TGCGCCAGCAGCCAGGGTTCTAGCGGGGGGGAGACCCAGTACTTC. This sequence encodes CASSQGSSGGETQYF.

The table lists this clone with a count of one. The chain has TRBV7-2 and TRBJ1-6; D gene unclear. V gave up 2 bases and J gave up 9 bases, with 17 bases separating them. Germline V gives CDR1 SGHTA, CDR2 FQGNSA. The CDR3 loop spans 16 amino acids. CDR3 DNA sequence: TGTGCCAGCAGCTTACAGGTTGGCTTAACTAGTTCACCCCTCCACTTT. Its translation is CASSLQVGLTSSPLHF.

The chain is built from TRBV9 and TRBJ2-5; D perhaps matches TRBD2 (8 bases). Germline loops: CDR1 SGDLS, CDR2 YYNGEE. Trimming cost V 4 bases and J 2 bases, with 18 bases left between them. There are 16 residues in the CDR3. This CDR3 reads CASSPRDSGGQETQYF. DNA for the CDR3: TGTGCCAGCAGCCCAAGGGACAGCGGGGGACAAGAGACCCAGTACTTC.

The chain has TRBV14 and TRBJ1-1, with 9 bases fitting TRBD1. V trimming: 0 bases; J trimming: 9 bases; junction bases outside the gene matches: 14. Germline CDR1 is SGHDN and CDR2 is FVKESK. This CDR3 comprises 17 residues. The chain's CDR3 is CASSQELSQVGTGKAFF. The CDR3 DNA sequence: TGTGCCAGCAGCCAAGAATTGAGTCAGGTGGGGACAGGGAAAGCTTTCTTT.

The CDR3 DNA follows: TGTGCCAGCAGCTTACAGGGATTCTCTGGAAACACCATATATTTT. Amino acids: CASSLQGFSGNTIYF. This chain connects TRBV7-8 to TRBJ1-3, with D possibly matching TRBD1 (5 bases). Germline V CDR1 and CDR2: SGHVS, FQNEAQ. Trimming left V 2 bases short and J 0 bases short, with 8 bases between. This CDR3 spans 15 amino acids.

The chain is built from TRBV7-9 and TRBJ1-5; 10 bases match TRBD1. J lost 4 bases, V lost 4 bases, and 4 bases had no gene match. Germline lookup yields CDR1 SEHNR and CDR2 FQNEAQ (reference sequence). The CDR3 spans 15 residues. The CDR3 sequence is CASSSWTGGNQPQHF. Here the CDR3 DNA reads TGTGCCAGCAGCTCCTGGACAGGGGGGAATCAGCCCCAGCATTTT.

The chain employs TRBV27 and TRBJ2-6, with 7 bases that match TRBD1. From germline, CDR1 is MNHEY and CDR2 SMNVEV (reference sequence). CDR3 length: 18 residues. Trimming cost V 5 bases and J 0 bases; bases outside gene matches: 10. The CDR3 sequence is CASSPQGPGGSGANVLTF. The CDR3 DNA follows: TGTGCCAGCAGTCCCCAGGGCCCAGGGGGCTCTGGGGCCAACGTCCTGACTTTC.

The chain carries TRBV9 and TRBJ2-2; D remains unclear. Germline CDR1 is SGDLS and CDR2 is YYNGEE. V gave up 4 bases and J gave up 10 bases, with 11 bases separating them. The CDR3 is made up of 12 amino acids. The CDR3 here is CASSYFVSELFF. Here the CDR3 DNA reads TGTGCCAGCAGCTATTTCGTGTCGGAGCTGTTTTTT.